The subject of this entry is one T cell receptor beta chain. The data were taken from a study of OX40 agonist ivuxolimab in advanced cancers. In the study overall: Every 2 weeks, patients received ivuxolimab intravenously, dosed at 0.01 to 10 mg/kg. Participants could have had prior anti-PD-1, anti-PD-L1 or anti-CTLA-4 therapy, and approximately 40% had some.

Libraries were prepared by immunoSEQ multiplex PCR; TCRdb keeps only in-frame clonotypes and omits some of them. The sample lists 55,000 to 65,000 clones, approximately 80% seen once, with roughly 6.3% in the top ten. The CDR3 length is 15 residues. Trimming shortened V by 8 bases and J by 6 bases, and 20 bases separated the two germline ends. Per germline, CDR1 LNHDA and CDR2 SQIVND (reference sequence). Peripheral blood came from all dose cohorts at three timepoints. This rearrangement joins TRBV19 to TRBJ1-5; a weak D match, TRBD1 (5 bases). The sequencing used CD4+ or CD8+ T cells sorted from blood, collected in a trial of the OX40 agonist ivuxolimab. The sequence was collected from an adult with an advanced solid tumor such as melanoma, head and neck, liver or kidney cancer. The CDR3 nucleotides are TGTGCCAGTCGTACCGGGACGACGTGGGGTCAGCCCCAGCATTTT. Encoded protein: CASRTGTTWGQPQHF.